The sequence of this TCR beta chain was determined in a study of CD8 T cells in ankylosing spondylitis. Study-wide findings and caveats: Roughly eight highly homologous variants formed a TCR beta motif that appeared characteristic of ankylosing spondylitis blood.

Germline CDR1 is SGHVS and CDR2 is FNYEAQ. This CDR3 has 20 amino acids. Trimming removed 0 bases from V and 0 bases from J, with 21 bases in between. TCRdb redid the calling of the 5' RACE reads with MiXCR, one entry per CDR3 protein. The sample lists under 850,000 distinct CDR3 sequences, around 20% occurring once. With respect to this clonotype: No antigen is known for it.

The chain is built from TRBV7-6 and TRBJ2-1, with D possibly being TRBD1 (6 bases). The sequencing input was blood, either unsorted or a sorted T cell fraction (not recorded which). The TCR originated in a male donor with ankylosing spondylitis. This chain's CDR3 is CASSLANRDRGSGSYNEQFF. Here the CDR3 DNA reads TGTGCCAGCAGCTTAGCGAACAGGGATCGCGGGTCGGGCTCCTACAATGAGCAGTTCTTC.